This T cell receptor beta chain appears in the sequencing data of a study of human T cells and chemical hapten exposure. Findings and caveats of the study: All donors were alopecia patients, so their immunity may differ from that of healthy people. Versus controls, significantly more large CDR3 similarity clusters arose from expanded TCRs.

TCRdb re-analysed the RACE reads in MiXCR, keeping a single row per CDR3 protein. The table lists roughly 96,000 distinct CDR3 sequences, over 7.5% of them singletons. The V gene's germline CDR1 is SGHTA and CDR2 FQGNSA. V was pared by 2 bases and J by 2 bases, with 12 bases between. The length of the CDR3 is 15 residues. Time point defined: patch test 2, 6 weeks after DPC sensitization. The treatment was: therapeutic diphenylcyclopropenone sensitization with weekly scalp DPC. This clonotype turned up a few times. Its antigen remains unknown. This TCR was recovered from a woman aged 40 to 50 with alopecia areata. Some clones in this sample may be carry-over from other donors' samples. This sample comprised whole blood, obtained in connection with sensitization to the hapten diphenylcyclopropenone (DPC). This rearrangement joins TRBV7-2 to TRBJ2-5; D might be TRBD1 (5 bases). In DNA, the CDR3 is TGTGCCAGCAGCTTATCCCCACAGGATCAAGAGACCCAGTACTTC. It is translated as CASSLSPQDQETQYF.